This T cell receptor (beta chain) derives from a study of T-cell memory formation after mild COVID-19. Germline V gene sequence: CDR1 KGHSH, CDR2 LQKENI. The CDR3 consists of 13 residues. V dropped 4 bases and J dropped 2 bases, with 9 bases sitting between them. 5'RACE with constant-segment primers built TCRalpha and TCRbeta cDNA libraries with UMIs. TCRdb reanalysed the 5' RACE reads using MiXCR and keeps one entry per CDR3 protein. The sample has 340,000 or so distinct CDR3 sequences, 10% to 15% seen once. Overall study findings and caveats: Pre-infection memory contained some responding clones, which suggested that cross-reactive memory had joined. The main location of contracting CD4+ clones was CM and EM, and that of contracting CD8+ clones was EMRA. Contracting clones from day 15 to 85 had balanced CD4/CD8; later expanders favoured CD4+.

Regarding this clonotype: Its antigen remains unknown.

J is TRBJ2-7 and V is TRBV18; no definite D call. Sequenced: PBMCs or a T cell subset sorted from them (not recorded which). The sequence was collected from a man younger than 35 who had mild COVID-19 (a few samples of this study predate the infection). Cell type and time point are not known. The CDR3 sequence is CASSLSGTYEQYV. DNA for the CDR3: TGTGCCAGCTCACTATCCGGCACCTACGAGCAGTACGTC.